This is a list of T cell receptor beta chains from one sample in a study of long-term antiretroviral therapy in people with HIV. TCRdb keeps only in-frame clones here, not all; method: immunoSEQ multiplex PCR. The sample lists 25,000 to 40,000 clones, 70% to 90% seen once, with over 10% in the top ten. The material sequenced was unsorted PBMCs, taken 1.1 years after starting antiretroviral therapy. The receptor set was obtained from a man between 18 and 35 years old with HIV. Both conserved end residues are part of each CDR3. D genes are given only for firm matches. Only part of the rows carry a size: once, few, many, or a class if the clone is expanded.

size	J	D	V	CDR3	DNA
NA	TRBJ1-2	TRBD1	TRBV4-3	CASSQSRDRPVHGYTF	TGCGCCAGCAGCCAGAGCCGGGACAGGCCGGTCCATGGCTACACCTTC
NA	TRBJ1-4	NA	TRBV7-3	CASSPSGARGEKLFF	TGTGCCAGCAGCCCCTCCGGGGCGCGAGGTGAAAAACTGTTTTTT
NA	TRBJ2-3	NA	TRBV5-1	CASSLPGRRSDTQYF	TGCGCCAGCAGCCTCCCGGGACGCCGATCAGATACGCAGTATTTT
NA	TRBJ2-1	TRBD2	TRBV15	CATSRDLLAGYNEQFF	TGTGCCACCAGCAGAGATCTACTAGCGGGGTACAATGAGCAGTTCTTC
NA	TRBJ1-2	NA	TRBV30	CAWKRVNGYTF	TGTGCCTGGAAGAGGGTTAATGGCTACACCTTC
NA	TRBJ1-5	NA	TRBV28	CASSLWDVRSNQPQHF	TGTGCCAGCAGTTTATGGGACGTCAGGAGCAATCAGCCCCAGCATTTT
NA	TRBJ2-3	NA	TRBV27	CASRVLGMSTDTQYF	TGTGCCAGCAGAGTTCTGGGAATGAGCACAGATACGCAGTATTTT
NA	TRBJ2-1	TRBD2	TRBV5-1	CASSGTQREKSNEQFF	TGCGCCAGCAGCGGGACCCAGCGGGAGAAGTCCAATGAGCAGTTCTTC
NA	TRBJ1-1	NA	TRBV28	CASSPTLSSTEAFF	TGTGCCAGCAGTCCGACCCTGAGTTCCACTGAAGCTTTCTTT
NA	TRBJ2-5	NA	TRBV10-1	CASRGLGETQYF	TGCGCCAGCCGTGGGCTGGGAGAGACCCAGTACTTC
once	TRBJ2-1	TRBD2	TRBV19	CASSAPGLAGYNEQFF	TGTGCCAGTAGTGCGCCGGGACTAGCGGGTTACAATGAGCAGTTCTTC
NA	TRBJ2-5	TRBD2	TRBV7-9	CASSPPGSGGLSETQYF	TGTGCCAGCAGCCCCCCGGGGTCGGGGGGGCTATCGGAGACCCAGTACTTC
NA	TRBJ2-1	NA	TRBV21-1	CASSKFSLAGETYNEQFF	TGTGCCAGCAGCAAGTTCAGCCTAGCGGGAGAGACCTACAATGAGCAGTTCTTC
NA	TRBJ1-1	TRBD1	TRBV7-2	CASSLRWFPGQGLFAFF	TGTGCCAGCAGCTTAAGGTGGTTTCCGGGACAGGGCCTATTTGCTTTCTTT
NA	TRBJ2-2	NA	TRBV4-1	CASSQVGGRPGELFF	TGCGCCAGCAGCCAAGTTGGGGGGCGGCCCGGGGAGCTGTTTTTT
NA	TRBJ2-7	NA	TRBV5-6	CASSLTSGHSYEQYF	TGTGCCAGCAGCTTAACCAGCGGGCACTCCTACGAGCAGTACTTC
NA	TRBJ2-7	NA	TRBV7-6	CASSLRQGGVGEQYF	TGTGCCAGCAGCTTAAGGCAAGGGGGTGTAGGGGAGCAGTACTTC
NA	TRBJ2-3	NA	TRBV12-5	CASGPRGGIEPDTQYF	TGTGCTAGTGGTCCCCGTGGGGGAATAGAACCAGATACGCAGTATTTT
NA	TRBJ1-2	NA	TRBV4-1	CASSQKTGTAGYTF	TGCGCCAGCAGCCAAAAGACAGGTACCGCGGGCTACACCTTC
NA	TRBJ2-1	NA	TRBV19	CASSRTGDSSYNEQFF	TGTGCCAGTAGTAGGACGGGGGATAGCTCCTACAATGAGCAGTTCTTC
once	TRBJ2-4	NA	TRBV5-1	CASSIDRAKNIQYF	TGCGCCAGCAGTATTGACAGGGCCAAAAACATTCAGTACTTC
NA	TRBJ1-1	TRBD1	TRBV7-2	CASSSRQGGTEAFF	TGTGCCAGCAGTTCTAGACAGGGGGGTACTGAAGCTTTCTTT
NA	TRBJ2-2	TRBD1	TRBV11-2	CASRLRDRRTGELFF	TGTGCCAGCAGACTCCGGGACAGAAGAACCGGGGAGCTGTTTTTT
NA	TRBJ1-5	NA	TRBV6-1	CASSVSLESQHF	TGTGCCAGCAGTGTTTCCCTAGAGTCCCAGCATTTT
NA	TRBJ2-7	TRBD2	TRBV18	CASSPSSGSRPSYEQYF	TGTGCCAGCTCACCGTCGAGCGGGAGCCGCCCCTCCTACGAGCAGTACTTC
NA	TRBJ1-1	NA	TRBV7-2	CASSLVGTGDRAFF	TGTGCCAGCAGCTTAGTGGGTACGGGGGATCGAGCTTTCTTT
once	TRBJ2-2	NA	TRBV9	CASSPPRPTGELFF	TGTGCCAGCAGCCCTCCGAGGCCTACCGGGGAGCTGTTTTTT
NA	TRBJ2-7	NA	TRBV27	CASSFDGSTDYEQYF	TGTGCCAGCAGTTTTGATGGATCTACTGACTACGAGCAGTACTTC
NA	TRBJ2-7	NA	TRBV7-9	CASSLGPGSGLYEQYF	TGTGCCAGCAGCTTAGGCCCTGGGAGCGGGCTCTACGAGCAGTACTTC
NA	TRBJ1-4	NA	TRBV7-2	CASRPRGNEKLFF	TGTGCCAGCAGGCCTCGGGGGAATGAAAAACTGTTTTTT
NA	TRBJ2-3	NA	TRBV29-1	CSVVRVASTDTQYF	TGCAGCGTTGTCCGAGTAGCGAGCACAGATACGCAGTATTTT
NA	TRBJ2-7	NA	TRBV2	CASSDLTASSYEQYF	TGTGCCAGCAGTGACTTGACAGCGAGCTCCTACGAGCAGTACTTC
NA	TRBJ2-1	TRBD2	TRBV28	CATSGPSSYNEQFF	TGTGCCACTAGCGGGCCGAGCTCCTACAATGAGCAGTTCTTC
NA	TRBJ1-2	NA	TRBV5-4	CASSLGSGGISYGYTF	TGTGCCAGCAGCTTGGGCAGCGGTGGGATAAGTTATGGCTACACCTTC
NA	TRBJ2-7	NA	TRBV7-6	CASSPSGEPPGF	TGTGCCAGCAGCCCCTCGGGGGAACCCCCCGGCTTC
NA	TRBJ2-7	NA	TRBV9	CASSETGQGPYEQYF	TGTGCCAGCAGCGAAACGGGGCAGGGGCCCTACGAGCAGTACTTC
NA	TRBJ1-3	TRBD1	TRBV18	CASSPGTGSGNTIYF	TGTGCCAGCTCGCCCGGGACAGGGAGCGGAAACACCATATATTTT
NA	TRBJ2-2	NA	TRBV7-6	CASTAPDSSGELFF	TGTGCCAGCACCGCTCCGGACTCTAGCGGGGAGCTGTTTTTT
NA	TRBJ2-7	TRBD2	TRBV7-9	CASTKLGLAGGTPYEQYF	TGTGCCAGCACCAAACTGGGACTAGCGGGAGGAACCCCCTACGAGCAGTACTTC
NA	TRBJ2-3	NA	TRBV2	CASTLATHADTQYF	TGTGCCAGCACCCTAGCCACGCACGCAGATACGCAGTATTTT